One sample yielded the 27 T cell receptor beta chains listed below, sequenced in a study of T-cell reconstitution after alpha-beta-depleted transplantation in children (dated by TCRdb to between 2015 and 2016). Explained via the paper, the treatment or condition label denotes: allogeneic hematopoietic cell transplantation with graft depleted of TCRalphabeta T cells and CD19 B cells. The library came from PCR. The sample was run on an Illumina HiSeq 2500. TCR library preparation used molecular barcoding, with unique molecular identifiers applied to normalize quantification of the TCRbeta repertoire. TCRdb passed the public sequencing reads through fastp at Q25 and MiXCR, retaining productive beta sequences. Under each unique CDR3 protein, matching rows form one entry showing the most common genes and DNA. The sample profile shows fewer than 250,000 distinct CDR3 sequences; just under 8.5% of them were found once. 5% to 7% of the sample is held by the ten biggest clonotypes.

Sequencing was performed on PBMCs, mostly from graft donor cells, taken 180 days after TCRalphabeta/CD19-depleted stem cell transplant. The origin of the receptors is a male patient between 5 and 17 years old who had a stem cell transplant for acute lymphoblastic leukemia, so the T cells may come from the graft donor.

This clonotype was detected ten times or more. The chain recombines TRBV4-3 with TRBJ2-3; D is ambiguous. The V end was cut by 0 bases, the J end by 1 base, with 11 bases between. The CDR3 consists of 16 residues. In germline, CDR1 is LGHNA, CDR2 YSLEER. CDR3 nucleotide sequence: TGCGCCAGCAGCCAAGATGGTAGGGTCGGCACAGATACGCAGTATTTT. Protein product: CASSQDGRVGTDTQYF.

This clonotype was observed a few times. V and J are TRBV12-3 or TRBV12-4 and TRBJ2-1; no firm D call. V was clipped by 8 bases and J by 2 bases, with 7 bases between them. The CDR3 extends over 12 amino acids. The CDR3 DNA is TGTGCCAGCCTTGGGACCTACAATGAGCAGTTCTTC. It specifies CASLGTYNEQFF.

In its sample, this clonotype was seen many times. The J gene is TRBJ2-1, the V gene TRBV20-1; TRBD2 matches at 7 bases. The J segment lost 0 bases and the V segment lost 5 bases, leaving 7 bases of the junction unmatched. The CDR3 has 15 amino acids. Germline V gives CDR1 DFQATT, CDR2 SNEGSKA (reference sequence). In nucleotides, the CDR3 is TGCAGTGCTCGAGGGGACTACGACTCCTACAATGAGCAGTTCTTC. This encodes CSARGDYDSYNEQFF.

This clonotype was picked up many times. This chain joins TRBV6-5 and TRBJ1-2; 9 bases are shared with TRBD1. Trimming at V came to 0 bases and at J to 9 bases, leaving 11 bases not matched to a gene. The germline V gene has CDR1 MNHEY and CDR2 SVGAGI. This CDR3 contains 16 residues. The CDR3 region has the DNA TGTGCCAGCAGTTACTCGCGCGGGACAGGGACCACCCGCTACACCTTC. Translating gives CASSYSRGTGTTRYTF.

The genes are TRBV5-6 and TRBJ2-5, with D perhaps matching TRBD1 (5 bases). The germline V and J ends were trimmed by 2 bases and 4 bases, with 9 bases remaining between them. Germline CDR1 reads SGHDT; CDR2 reads YYEEEE. The CDR3 loop spans 13 amino acids. The CDR3 coding sequence is TGTGCCAGCAGCTTCGACAGTCGAGAGACCCAGTACTTC. It yields the protein CASSFDSRETQYF.

This clonotype was found many times. The chain is built from TRBV7-9 and TRBJ1-1, with 7 bases aligning to TRBD1. Trimming at V came to 5 bases and at J to 4 bases, leaving 10 bases not matched to a gene. CDR1 and CDR2 from the germline V gene are SEHNR and FQNEAQ (reference sequence). This CDR3 has 15 amino acids. The CDR3 loop is CASSPATGRGTEAFF. The CDR3 coding sequence is TGTGCCAGCAGCCCCGCGACAGGGAGAGGCACTGAAGCTTTCTTT.

This clonotype was seen many times. The rearrangement joins TRBV29-1 to TRBJ2-7; 7 bases agree with TRBD2. V lost 0 bases, J lost 2 bases, and 4 bases stayed unmatched. The CDR3 extends over 14 amino acids. CDR1 is SQVTM and CDR2 is ANQGSEA in the germline V gene. CDR3 amino acids: CSVEERGIPYEQYF. The CDR3 DNA follows: TGCAGCGTTGAAGAGCGGGGGATCCCCTACGAGCAGTACTTC.

This clonotype was detected many times. The V gene is TRBV11-1, the J gene TRBJ2-1, with a weak D call TRBD2 (6 bases). The ends were cut back, 4 bases at V and 5 bases at J, with 15 bases in the middle. The CDR3 totals 15 residues. CDR1 and CDR2 from the germline V gene are SGHAT and FQDESV (reference sequence). CDR3 DNA: TGTGCCAGCAGCTCGTACCGGGACTCTCACAATGAGCAGTTCTTC. It yields the protein CASSSYRDSHNEQFF.

This clonotype was detected many times. The CDR3 loop is CASSLAGTGGNTIYF. CDR3 nucleotide sequence: TGTGCCAGCAGCTTAGCCGGGACAGGGGGAAACACCATATATTTT. The V and J genes are TRBV7-6 and TRBJ1-3, with 9 bases lining up with TRBD1. Germline lookup yields CDR1 SGHVS and CDR2 FNYEAQ. V lost 0 bases and J lost 4; bases outside the gene matches: 1. This CDR3 has 15 residues.

The chain employs TRBV4-2 and TRBJ2-5; TRBD2 aligns across 7 bases. CDR1 LGHNA and CDR2 YNFKEQ come from the germline V gene. The CDR3 totals 14 residues. The ends lost 3 bases at V and 3 bases at J; junction bases unmatched: 4. The CDR3 nucleotides are TGTGCCAGCAGCCAGGCGGGAGTCGAAGAGACCCAGTACTTC. Translation: CASSQAGVEETQYF.

This clonotype was recorded at least ten times. The rearrangement uses TRBV29-1 and TRBJ1-1, with a tentative D call TRBD1 (5 bases). The germline V gene encodes CDR1 SQVTM and CDR2 ANQGSEA. The CDR3 runs 11 residues. V dropped 5 bases and J dropped 4 bases, with 8 bases sitting between them. The CDR3 DNA is TGCAGCGTTCAGGGAGCCACTGAAGCTTTCTTT. Amino acids: CSVQGATEAFF.

Concerning this clonotype itself: Given a much more abundant clone one base away, this may be a read error. This chain joins TRBV28 and TRBJ1-5; perhaps TRBD1 as D (5 bases). This CDR3 region has 17 residues. The germline V gene has CDR1 MDHEN and CDR2 SYDVKM. V lost 2 bases and J lost 2, with 16 bases in between. The CDR3 sequence is CASSLPWRRDRNQPQHF. CDR3 in DNA: TGTGCCAGCAGTTTACCCTGGCGACGGGACCGCAATCAGCCCCAGCATTTT.

This clonotype was picked up many times. The CDR3 nucleotides read TGCAGCGTTGCCCGGGACAGTAAAAACATTCAGTACTTC. Its translation is CSVARDSKNIQYF. The V and J genes are TRBV29-1 and TRBJ2-4; 7 nucleotides align to TRBD1. CDR3 length: 13 amino acids. The germline gives CDR1 SQVTM, CDR2 ANQGSEA. J was trimmed by 4 bases and V by 4 bases; bases with no gene match: 4. Supplemented by reference TRBV29-1 and TRBJ2-4, the full variable domain reads SAVISQKPSRDICQRGTSLTIQCQVDSQVTMMFWYRQQPGQSLTLIATANQGSEATYESGFVIDKFPISRPNLTFSTLTVSNMSPEDSSIYLCSVARDSKNIQYFGAGTRLSVL.

This clonotype was recorded many times. This chain links TRBV7-9 with TRBJ2-5; 10 nucleotides align to TRBD1. With V trimmed by 5 bases and J by 9 bases, 6 bases remained unmatched. The CDR3 has 13 amino acids. Germline CDR1 SEHNR, CDR2 FQNEAQ (reference sequence). CDR3 amino acids: CASSLGTGVAQYF. CDR3 nucleotides: TGTGCCAGCAGCCTCGGGACAGGGGTTGCCCAGTACTTC.

The sample holds many counts of this clonotype. The chain employs TRBV4-1 and TRBJ1-6; D unclear. The ends were cut back, 0 bases at V and 5 bases at J, with 17 bases in the middle. The CDR3 extends over 18 amino acids. Germline CDR1 reads MGHRA; CDR2 reads YSYEKL. CDR3 sequence reads: CASSQESHGIRNNSPLHF. In DNA form, the CDR3 reads TGCGCCAGCAGCCAAGAGAGTCATGGGATTCGGAATAATTCACCCCTCCACTTT.

This clonotype was recorded many times. This chain uses TRBV10-3 with TRBJ2-6; tentatively, D is TRBD2 (7 bases). The CDR3 spans 18 residues. Germline values: CDR1 ENHRY, CDR2 SYGVKD. Trimming took 7 bases from V and 3 from J, leaving 22 bases between them. The CDR3 here is CAITRGGDGAFGANVLTF. In DNA form, the CDR3 reads TGTGCCATCACCCGAGGGGGGGATGGGGCTTTTGGGGCCAACGTCCTGACTTTC.

This sequence joins TRBV18 and TRBJ2-7; D tentatively fits TRBD1 or TRBD2 (5 bases each). The CDR3 sequence is 14 residues long. Trimming removed 5 bases at V and 5 bases at J, with 16 bases between. CDR1 is KGHSH and CDR2 is LQKENI in the germline V gene. CDR3: CASSASGTHNEQYF. The DNA of the CDR3 is TGTGCCAGCTCAGCTTCCGGGACCCACAACGAGCAGTACTTC.

This clonotype was detected many times. The junction departs from germline at one end; a sequencing error may be responsible. The rearrangement uses TRBV7-7 and TRBJ2-1; no definite D call. Germline V gene data show CDR1 as SSHAT and CDR2 as FNYEAQ (reference sequence). The CDR3 has 14 residues. CDR3 loop: CASSLLGSYNEQFF. The CDR3 DNA follows: TGTGCTAGCAGCTTACTGGGATCCTACAATGAGCAGTTCTTC.

This clonotype was recorded at least ten times. The V and J genes are TRBV20-1 and TRBJ1-1; D is perhaps TRBD1 (5 bases). V was trimmed by 6 bases and J by 4 bases, leaving 18 bases between them. The CDR3 covers 14 residues. CDR1 is DFQATT, CDR2 SNEGSKA, per germline (reference sequence). The CDR3 reads CSAPDWAGSTEAFF. The DNA for the CDR3 is TGCAGTGCCCCAGATTGGGCAGGGTCCACTGAAGCTTTCTTT.

This chain uses TRBV15 with TRBJ2-5; TRBD2 matches at 9 bases. Per germline, CDR1 LNHNV and CDR2 YYDKDF (reference sequence). Germline trimming cut 4 bases from V and 1 base from J; bases unmatched to any gene: 16. The CDR3 extends over 19 amino acids. CDR3 loop: CATSTDPSGAAWLQETQYF. The CDR3 DNA is TGTGCCACCAGCACCGACCCTAGCGGGGCCGCCTGGCTCCAAGAGACCCAGTACTTC.

Many counts were recorded for this clonotype. The chain links TRBV4-3 to TRBJ2-3; tentative D call: TRBD2 (5 bases). The CDR3 runs 13 residues. Germline values: CDR1 LGHNA, CDR2 YSLEER. The V and J ends lost 2 bases and 10 bases respectively, with 13 bases between them. As DNA, the CDR3 is TGCGCCAGCAGCCAACCCGGCTACGGGGCGCAGTATTTT. It specifies CASSQPGYGAQYF.

The sample holds many counts of this clonotype. The chain employs TRBV5-6 and TRBJ2-5; 9 bases agree with TRBD2. Germline V gene data show CDR1 as SGHDT and CDR2 as YYEEEE. After removal of 2 bases from V and 7 bases from J, the junction contained 9 bases not matched to a gene. The CDR3 runs 15 residues. The CDR3 nucleotides read TGTGCCAGCAGCTTAAAAGCGGGGGGACCCGGGACCCAGTACTTC. Encoded protein: CASSLKAGGPGTQYF.

This clonotype was seen many times. This chain uses TRBV6-5 with TRBJ2-1; tentative D call: TRBD2 (5 bases). The CDR3 has 13 residues. Trimming removed 2 bases from V and 8 bases from J, with 10 bases in between. Germline V gene sequence: CDR1 MNHEY, CDR2 SVGAGI. The CDR3 reads CASSYGEYHEQFF. The CDR3 DNA reads as TGTGCCAGCAGTTACGGGGAGTATCATGAGCAGTTCTTC.

This clonotype was observed many times. The V call is TRBV20-1, the J call TRBJ2-7; no clear D gene. Trimming pared 0 bases from V and 1 base from J, leaving 7 bases between. The CDR3 has 13 residues. Germline V gene lookup returns CDR1 DFQATT and CDR2 SNEGSKA (reference sequence). CDR3 nucleotide sequence: TGCAGTGCTAGAGAGGATGGGTCCTACGAGCAGTACTTC. Translated, it gives CSAREDGSYEQYF.

This clonotype was counted many times. The chain employs TRBV2 and TRBJ2-6; perhaps TRBD2 as D (5 bases). V lost 6 bases, J lost 4 bases, and 13 bases lay in between. The germline gives CDR1 SNHLY, CDR2 FYNNEI. The CDR3 extends over 15 amino acids. The CDR3 sequence is CASREDLGGANVLTF. The DNA of the CDR3 is TGTGCCAGCAGGGAGGACTTGGGAGGGGCCAACGTCCTGACTTTC.

This clonotype has ten or more counts. V is TRBV3-1 and J is TRBJ1-3; the D gene is possibly TRBD1 (5 bases). The CDR3 spans 16 residues. Trimming stripped 0 bases from V and 4 bases from J, with 13 bases between. Per germline, CDR1 LGHDT and CDR2 YNNKEL (reference sequence). The CDR3 sequence is CASSQEMGTGGNTIYF. In DNA form, the CDR3 reads TGTGCCAGCAGCCAAGAAATGGGGACCGGCGGAAACACCATATATTTT.

This clonotype was seen repeatedly, ten times or more. The genes are TRBV18 and TRBJ2-7, with a tentative D call TRBD1 (6 bases). This CDR3 has 14 residues. V lost 4 bases and J 1 base, leaving 11 bases between the germline ends. The germline V gene has CDR1 KGHSH and CDR2 LQKENI. CDR3 sequence: CASSLSQGSYEQYF. CDR3 nucleotides: TGTGCCAGCTCACTTTCACAGGGTTCCTACGAGCAGTACTTC.